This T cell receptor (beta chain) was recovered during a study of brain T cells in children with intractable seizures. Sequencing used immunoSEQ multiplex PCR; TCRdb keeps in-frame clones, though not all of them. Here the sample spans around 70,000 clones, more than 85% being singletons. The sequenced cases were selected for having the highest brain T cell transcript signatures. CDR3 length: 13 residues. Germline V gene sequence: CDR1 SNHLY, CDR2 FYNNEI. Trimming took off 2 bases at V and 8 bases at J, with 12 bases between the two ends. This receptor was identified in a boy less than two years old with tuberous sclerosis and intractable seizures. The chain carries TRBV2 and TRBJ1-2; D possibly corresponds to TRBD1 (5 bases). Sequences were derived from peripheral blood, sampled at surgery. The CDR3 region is CASSESGAAGYTF. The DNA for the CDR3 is TGTGCCAGCAGTGAATCCGGGGCCGCCGGCTACACCTTC.